The T cell receptor beta chain described here comes from a study of T cell responses to AZD1222 COVID-19 vaccine. Method: immunoSEQ multiplex PCR; TCRdb's copy keeps in-frame clones and lacks some. The sample has 150,000 to 160,000 clones, roughly nine tenths seen once. Worth noting for this clone: Its matching antigen is unknown.

Study observations and caveats: Recipients of AZD1222 seropositive at baseline numbered only 6 or 7.

Trimming removed 3 bases from V and 4 bases from J, with 15 bases in between. The germline gives CDR1 KGHSH, CDR2 LQKENI. The CDR3 totals 15 residues. The sequence derives from an adult who had recovered from COVID-19. This rearrangement joins TRBV18 to TRBJ1-1; D is possibly TRBD1 (5 bases). The sample was peripheral blood, taken after recovery from COVID-19. The CDR3 DNA reads as TGTGCCAGCTCACCGATAGGGGTGGCTGGCACTGAAGCTTTCTTT. This translates into CASSPIGVAGTEAFF.